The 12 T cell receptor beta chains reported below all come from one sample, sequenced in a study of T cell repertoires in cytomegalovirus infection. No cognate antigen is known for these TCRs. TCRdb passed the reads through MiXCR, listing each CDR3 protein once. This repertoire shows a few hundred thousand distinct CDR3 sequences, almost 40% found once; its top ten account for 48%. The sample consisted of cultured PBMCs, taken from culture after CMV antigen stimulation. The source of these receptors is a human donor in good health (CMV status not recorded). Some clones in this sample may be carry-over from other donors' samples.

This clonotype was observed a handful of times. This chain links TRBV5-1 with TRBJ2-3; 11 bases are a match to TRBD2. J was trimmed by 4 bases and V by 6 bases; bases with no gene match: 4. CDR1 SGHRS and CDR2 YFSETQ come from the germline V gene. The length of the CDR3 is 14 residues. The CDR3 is CASTVAGGSDTQYF. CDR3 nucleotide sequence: TGCGCCAGCACGGTAGCGGGGGGGTCAGATACGCAGTATTTT.

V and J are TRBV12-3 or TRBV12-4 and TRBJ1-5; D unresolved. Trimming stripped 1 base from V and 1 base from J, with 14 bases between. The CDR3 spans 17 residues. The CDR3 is CASSLDLGALSNQPQHF. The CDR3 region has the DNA TGTGCCAGCAGTTTAGATCTGGGAGCCTTGAGCAATCAGCCCCAGCATTTT.

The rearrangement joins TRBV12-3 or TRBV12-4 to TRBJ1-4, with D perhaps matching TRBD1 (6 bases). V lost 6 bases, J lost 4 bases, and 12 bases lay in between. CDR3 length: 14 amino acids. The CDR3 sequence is CASREQGSNEKLFF. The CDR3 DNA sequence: TGTGCCAGCAGAGAACAGGGAAGTAATGAAAAACTGTTTTTT.

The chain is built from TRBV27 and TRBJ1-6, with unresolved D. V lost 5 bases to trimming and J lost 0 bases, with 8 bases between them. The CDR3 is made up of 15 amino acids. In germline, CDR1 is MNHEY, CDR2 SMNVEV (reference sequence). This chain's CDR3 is CASSAASSYNSPLHF. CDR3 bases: TGTGCCAGCAGTGCGGCGAGCTCCTATAATTCACCCCTCCACTTT.

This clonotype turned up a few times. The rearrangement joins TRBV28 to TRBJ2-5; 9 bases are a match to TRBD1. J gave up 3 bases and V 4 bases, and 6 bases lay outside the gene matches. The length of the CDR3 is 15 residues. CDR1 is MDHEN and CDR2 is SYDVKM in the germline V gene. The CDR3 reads CASSSPGQGKETQYF. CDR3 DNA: TGTGCCAGCAGTTCCCCGGGACAGGGTAAAGAGACCCAGTACTTC.

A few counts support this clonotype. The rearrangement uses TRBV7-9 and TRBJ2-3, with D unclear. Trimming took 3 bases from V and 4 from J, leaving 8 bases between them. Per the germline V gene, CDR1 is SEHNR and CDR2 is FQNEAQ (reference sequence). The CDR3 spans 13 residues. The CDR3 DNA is TGTGCCAGCAGCTTTACTGGCCCAGATACGCAGTATTTT. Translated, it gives CASSFTGPDTQYF.

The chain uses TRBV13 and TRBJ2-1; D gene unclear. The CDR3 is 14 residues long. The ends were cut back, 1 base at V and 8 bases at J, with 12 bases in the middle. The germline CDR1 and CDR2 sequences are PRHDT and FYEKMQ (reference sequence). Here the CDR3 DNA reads TGTGCCAGCAGCTTAGTCAAGGATCGCGATGAGCAGTTCTTC. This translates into CASSLVKDRDEQFF.

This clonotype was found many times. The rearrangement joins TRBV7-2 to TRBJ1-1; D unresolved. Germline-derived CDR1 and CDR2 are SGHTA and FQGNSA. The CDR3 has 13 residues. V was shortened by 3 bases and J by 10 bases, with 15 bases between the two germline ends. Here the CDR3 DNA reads TGTGCCAGCAGCTTTAATTATGGTGCCAGAGCTTTCTTT. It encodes CASSFNYGARAFF.

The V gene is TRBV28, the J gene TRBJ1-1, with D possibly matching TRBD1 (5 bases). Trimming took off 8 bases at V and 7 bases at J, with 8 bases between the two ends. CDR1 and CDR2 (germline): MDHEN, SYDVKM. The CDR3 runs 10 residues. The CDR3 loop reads CASGRVEAFF. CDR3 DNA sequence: TGTGCCAGCGGCAGGGTTGAAGCTTTCTTT.

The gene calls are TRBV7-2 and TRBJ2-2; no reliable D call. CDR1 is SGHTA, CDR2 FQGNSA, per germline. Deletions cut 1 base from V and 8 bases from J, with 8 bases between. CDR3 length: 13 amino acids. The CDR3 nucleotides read TGTGCCAGCAGCTTAGAGGCCATAGGGGAGCTGTTTTTT. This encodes CASSLEAIGELFF.

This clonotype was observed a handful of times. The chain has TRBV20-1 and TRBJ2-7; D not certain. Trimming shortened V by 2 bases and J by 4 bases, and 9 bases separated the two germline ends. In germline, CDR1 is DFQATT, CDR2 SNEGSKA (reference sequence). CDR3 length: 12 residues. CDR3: CSARRQAYEQYF. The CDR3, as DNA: TGCAGTGCTAGAAGGCAGGCGTACGAGCAGTACTTC.

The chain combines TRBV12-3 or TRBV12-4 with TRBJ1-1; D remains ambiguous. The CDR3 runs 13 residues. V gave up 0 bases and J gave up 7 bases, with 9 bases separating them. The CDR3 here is CASSLASQFEAFF. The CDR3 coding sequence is TGTGCCAGCAGTTTAGCTTCGCAGTTTGAAGCTTTCTTT.